The entry below gives a single T cell receptor beta chain sequence along with its context. Trimming cost V 5 bases and J 3 bases, with 11 bases left between them. The CDR3 length is 13 residues. The germline CDR1 and CDR2 sequences are WNHNN and SYGVQD (reference sequence). The data belong to a study of PD-1 blockade in classical Hodgkin lymphoma. Relapses following autologous stem cell transplantation were seen in all patients, with brentuximab vedotin exposure varying. Profiled with immunoSEQ multiplex PCR; TCRdb holds only in-frame clones, not every one. The data contain tens of thousands of clones, 80% to 90% of them seen just once; the ten biggest clones take up over 12%.

This sequence joins TRBV10-1 and TRBJ2-7; D uncertain. This specimen was peripheral blood mononuclear cells (PBMCs), taken at baseline. The sequence was obtained from a human donor with classical Hodgkin lymphoma. CDR3 loop: CASSFRWDYEQYF. CDR3 bases: TGCGCCAGCAGTTTCCGGTGGGACTACGAGCAGTACTTC.